This TCR beta chain was identified during a study of identical twins (dated by TCRdb to 2016 to 2017). Regarding the study in general: To test whether fetal clonotypes persist, this study deep-sequenced TCR alpha and beta repertoires from monozygotic twins, from unrelated adults of various ages, and from cord blood. To rule out contamination, the twin experiments were replicated at different times with different library preparation protocols. What the study reported, not specific to this receptor: Fewer insertions were carried by abundant cord blood beta clonotypes; a weaker similar trend was observed in young adult naive repertoires, while no such trend was observed in memory repertoires. In beta out-of-frame sequences, excess twin sharing was weaker, because having fewer shared sequences lowered the signal-to-noise ratio. Zero-insertion analyses could be partly confounded by invariant T cells such as MAIT and iNKT, although diverse VJ usage argued against such confounding for most clonotypes. In monozygotic twins, out-of-frame TCR alpha sharing was systematically underestimated by recombination models, although the models agreed with sharing between unrelated individuals. Compared with coincidental sharing between unrelated individuals, out-of-frame TCR alpha sequences shared between twins had an excess of sequences with low generation probability. Because the same donors could not be followed over many years, the conclusions depended on cross-sectional statistical analysis.

In the case of this clonotype: Its specific antigen is unknown. Per-base quality was not reported, and no clone a single base away is much larger than it.

Libraries were built with 5' RACE. The instrument given in TCRdb is Illumina HiSeq 2000. A universal primer binding site was introduced by template switching, and a unique molecular identifier was present in the final cDNA, enabling accurate counting of TCR cDNA molecules. First-strand cDNA for TCR alpha and beta chains was synthesized from specific primers in the conserved constant-segment region. To control for contamination, every cDNA library carried two barcodes: a SMART-Mk sample barcode plus Illumina barcodes. Two successive PCR steps introduced TruSeq adapter sequences along with Illumina sample barcodes. Sequencing of the TCR alpha and beta cDNA libraries was done on the Illumina HiSeq platform using custom primers. The authors processed their data as follows. MiGEC processed the raw reads to extract unique molecular identifiers, while MiXCR was used to determine the CDR3 positions. Recombination models were inferred per individual with the repgenHMM and IGoR tools using an EM algorithm. The tcR package in R was used for shared clonotype analysis, with sharing normalized by the product of cloneset sizes. To study raw recombination free of thymic and clonal selection effects, out-of-frame nonproductive sequences were analyzed. In-frame beta chains were kept once TCRdb had trimmed the public reads at Q25 with fastp and called clones with MiXCR. Entries that share a CDR3 protein sequence are merged under the most common genes and DNA. The V and J calls follow TCRdb's processing rather than the paper's. The sample table contains around 650,000 distinct CDR3 sequences; only one count was recorded for 7% to 7.5% of them. Of the sample, less than 2% falls within the top ten clones.

The CDR3, from cysteine to phenylalanine, totals 15 residues. Just CDR3 DNA is preserved here, 45 bases in frame from base 1. Relative to germline, V is missing 2 bases and J is missing 7 bases, with 9 bases of the junction outside any gene match. The germline V gene specifies MNHEY as CDR1 and SVGAGI as CDR2. Every donor was a healthy Caucasian. The twin cohort comprised three pairs of female monozygotic twins, all aged roughly 18 to 29 years. The RNA used for TCR libraries was isolated from peripheral blood mononuclear cells. The same sample was also used in a study of yellow fever vaccine responses in identical twins. As the second study states: According to the authors, in identical twins the way T cells responded to vaccination appeared partly convergent and partly personalized. In the study, vaccine-responding T cell clones were precisely tracked in identical twins.

The chain joins TRBV6-5 to TRBJ2-5; TRBD1 agrees with 8 junctional bases. This TCR derives from a woman in her late teens or twenties in good health. The sequenced sample was PBMCs. The sequenced DNA: TGTGCCAGCAGTTACGGGCAGGGGGCGAGCGGGACCCAGTACTTC. Translated, this is CASSYGQGASGTQYF.